This T cell receptor (beta chain) was profiled in a study of blood T cell repertoires in COVID-19. Whole-study context: Specimens from acute and convalescent COVID-19 originated in the United States, Italy and Spain. Sources were T cells, B-cell-depleted T cells, or PBMCs; the material itself was cDNA or gDNA.

Methods used by the authors: Estimation of nucleated cell counts was performed using reference gene primer amplification. Sequenced by immunoSEQ multiplex PCR; TCRdb stores in-frame clones only, minus some. V and J calls and clone size follow that table, whereas D and trimming were derived from the DNA. The data contain approximately 5,900 clones, 80% to 85% of them seen just once; the ten biggest clones take up roughly 8.2%. The V end was cut by 5 bases, the J end by 5 bases, with 16 bases between. This CDR3 spans 15 amino acids. The germline V gene encodes CDR1 MDHEN and CDR2 SYDVKM. Sample: peripheral blood. V is TRBV28 and J is TRBJ2-1; D is perhaps TRBD1 (6 bases). The source of this sequence is a human donor with active COVID-19. The donor label of this sample is uncertain. The CDR3 DNA reads TGTGCCAGCAGTGGATCCAGGGGTTTACACAATGAGCAGTTCTTC. Translating gives CASSGSRGLHNEQFF.